This TCR beta chain is drawn from a study of T cells after yellow fever vaccination (dated by TCRdb to the late 2010s). Some background on the complete study: The SMART-Seq v4 Ultra Low Input RNA kit was used to prepare libraries from fractions with low cell numbers. To follow T-cell clones before and after primary and booster YFV17D yellow fever vaccination, bulk TCR alpha and beta repertoires were sequenced over time. The cohort comprised two healthy male donors, one aged 18 to 30 and one aged 30 to 40 years. Blood samples were taken at several timepoints before and after primary and secondary immunization, and bulk PBMC replicates and cell subsets were isolated.

Study-level results and caveats: A small fraction of clonotypes showed up in both the CD4 and CD8 compartments, probably as a result of convergent recombination. Because only two donors were included in the study, the extent to which the findings can be generalized is limited. Most clones expanded after primary vaccination (roughly 96% of CD4 and approximately 90% of CD8) were re-detected after the booster, suggesting that broad memory maintenance occurred. FACS-sorted repertoires could contain abundant contaminating clonotypes from the bulk population, so computational filtering was required. The secondary T-cell response was weaker than the primary response but faster, peaking on day 5 instead of day 15.

From its cysteine to its phenylalanine, the CDR3 spans 16 amino acids. CDR3 DNA is the only sequence kept; it has 48 bases, read in frame from the first base. The germline V gene supplies CDR1 SGHVS and CDR2 FNYEAQ. V gives up 4 bases and J gives up 6 bases, and the segment between their germline ends measures 20 bases. This clonotype occurred many times. Its binding antigen is unknown. Base qualities are not recorded, but no much larger clone differs from it by a single base. The treatment or condition label, read with the paper, signifies: live attenuated yellow fever vaccine strain. At every blood-draw timepoint, two biological replicates of bulk PBMCs were collected. PBMCs were isolated from peripheral blood using a standard Ficoll-Paque protocol. TriZol was used to extract RNA from bulk PBMCs, from CD4 and CD8 fractions, and from dextramer-positive and dextramer-negative fractions. Sequencing took place on an Illumina NovaSeq 6000. TCR cDNA was synthesized by 5'RACE template switching, through which a universal primer site and unique molecular identifiers were introduced. Priming for cDNA synthesis came from both the TCR alpha and TCR beta constant segments. Libraries were amplified in two PCR steps, with sample barcodes and sequencing adapters added in the second step. Sequencing of libraries was performed on Illumina HiSeq 2500 (2x100 bp) or NovaSeq (2x150 bp). The paper's data handling went like this. MIGEC was used to demultiplex reads and collapse the reads into UMI consensus sequences, and MiXCR was used for V(D)J alignment. Clonotypes responding to the vaccine were identified with edgeR on replicate PBMC samples, with the criteria of FDR below 0.01 and a log2 fold change above 5 up to day 15. Each bulk clonotype was labeled CD4 or CD8 based on which sequenced repertoire, CD4 or CD8, contained the clonotype at higher abundance. TCRdb cleaned the public reads at Q25 with fastp, built clones with MiXCR and kept in-frame beta chains. Every entry covers one CDR3 protein and lists the most common genes and DNA from its rows. These V and J calls rely on TCRdb rather than the paper's analysis. This sample comprises approximately 240,000 distinct CDR3 sequences, roughly 3.7% of them detected only once. Together, the top ten hold 19% of the sample.

Sequencing used PBMCs, obtained 15 days after the yellow fever booster vaccination. This receptor chain uses TRBV7-6 and TRBJ2-3; TRBD2 might be the D gene, on 5 matching bases. The TCR originated in a man aged 18 to 29 who received the YFV17D yellow fever vaccine. The DNA sequence follows: TGTGCCAGCAGCTACGGAGTCGGGCGGGCGGAGGATACGCAGTATTTT. This gives the protein CASSYGVGRAEDTQYF.